This entry lists 14 T cell receptor beta chains sequenced from one sample in a study of T cells in women clearing cervical HPV infection. Assay: immunoSEQ multiplex PCR; the TCRdb copy retains only in-frame clones and omits some. This sample carries more than 25,000 clones, with roughly 7.7% going to the ten biggest clones. Input material: blood buffy coat. Source of these receptors: a woman between 18 and 70 years old with a cervical HPV16 infection that either progressed to CIN3+ or cleared (not recorded which).

A note on this clone: Read data end 3 residues before the CDR3 end; the end is taken from the germline J gene. The chain employs TRBV5-6 and TRBJ2-7; maybe TRBD2 (6 bases). CDR1 is SGHDT and CDR2 is YYEEEE in the germline V gene. Trimming left V 4 bases short and J 2 bases short, with 16 bases between. This CDR3 has 15 residues. The CDR3 loop reads CASSEILATTYEQYF. The CDR3 bases that were read are TGTGCCAGCAGCGAAATTCTAGCGACAACCTACGAG. The full variable domain, rest sourced from reference TRBV5-6 and TRBJ2-7, is DAGVTQSPTHLIKTRGQQVTLRCSPKSGHDTVSWYQQALGQGPQFIFQYYEEEERQRGNFPDRFSGHQFPNYSSELNVNALLLGDSALYLCASSEILATTYEQYFGPGTRLTVT.

A note on this clone: The missing CDR3 end, 3 residues past where the read stops, is filled in from the germline J gene. V usage is TRBV7-7 and J usage is TRBJ1-2; 7 bases line up with TRBD1. After removal of 3 bases from V and 3 bases from J, the junction contained 13 bases not matched to a gene. The germline V gene encodes CDR1 SSHAT and CDR2 FNYEAQ (reference sequence). CDR3 length equals 17 residues. The CDR3 DNA, read in part, is TGTGCCAGCAGCTTTGTGCCTAAGACAGGGAAGGACTATGGC. Amino acids: CASSFVPKTGKDYG. The full CDR3 protein reads CASSFVPKTGKDYGYTF. Supplemented by reference TRBV7-7 and TRBJ1-2, the full variable domain reads GAGVSQSPRYKVTKRGQDVTLRCDPISSHATLYWYQQALGQGPEFLTYFNYEAQPDKSGLPSDRFSAERPEGSISTLTIQRTEQRDSAMYRCASSFVPKTGKDYGYTFGSGTRLTVV.

Details on this clone: From the germline J gene comes the end of the CDR3, since the read stops 3 residues before it. Distinct nucleotide sequences in the sample also encode this CDR3. The chain joins TRBV5-4 to TRBJ1-1; D perhaps matches TRBD1 (6 bases). V was clipped by 4 bases and J by 2 bases, with 9 bases between them. The CDR3 is made up of 13 amino acids. In germline, CDR1 is SGHNT, CDR2 YYREEE (reference sequence). The sequenced part of the CDR3 DNA is TGTGCCAGCAGCCTGGACAGAAACACTGAA. Translation: CASSLDRNTE. In full, the CDR3 is CASSLDRNTEAFF.

To note about this clone: The CDR3 end lies 3 residues beyond the end of the read and is filled in from the germline J gene. The rearrangement links TRBV7-9 to TRBJ2-7; the match to TRBD2 covers 9 bases. The junction had 8 bases not matched to a gene; V was cut back by 8 bases and J by 0 bases. Germline CDR1 and CDR2: SEHNR and FQNEAQ (reference sequence). This CDR3 spans 15 amino acids. The DNA read from the CDR3 is TGTGCCAGCCTCCGGCAGCGGGGGGACTCCTACGAG. Protein: CASLRQRGDSYE. In full, the CDR3 is CASLRQRGDSYEQYF.

Turning to this clone: The DNA ends 3 residues before the CDR3 does, and the rest of the CDR3 is filled in from the germline J gene. This rearrangement joins TRBV7-9 to TRBJ1-2; D call uncertain. The V and J ends lost 1 base and 4 bases respectively, with 7 bases between them. The length of the CDR3 is 13 residues. Germline V gene sequence: CDR1 SEHNR, CDR2 FQNEAQ (reference sequence). The CDR3 sequence is CASSLDYSYGYTF. The CDR3 DNA, read in part, is TGTGCCAGCAGCTTAGATTACAGCTATGGC.

CDR3 DNA (partial): TGCGCCAGCAGCGCGGGACAGGGGCTTCTACTGGCCGATTACGAG. This sequence encodes CASSAGQGLLLADYE. The CDR3 in full is CASSAGQGLLLADYEQYF. The J gene is TRBJ2-7, the V gene TRBV5-1; the match to TRBD1 covers 10 bases. The DNA ends 3 residues before the CDR3 does, and the rest of the CDR3 is filled in from the germline J gene. Germline assignment: CDR1 SGHRS and CDR2 YFSETQ. Trimming took 4 bases from V and 4 from J; bases not matched to a gene: 17. The CDR3 sequence is 18 residues long.

About this clone: The missing CDR3 end, 3 residues past where the read stops, is filled in from the germline J gene. V is TRBV30 and J is TRBJ1-5; TRBD1 might be the D (5 bases). The CDR3 is made up of 15 amino acids. Germline V CDR1 and CDR2: GTSNPN, SVGIG (reference sequence). The V end lost 0 bases, the J end lost 2 bases, and 11 bases lay between the germline ends. This chain's CDR3 is CAWSVILGGNQPQHF. CDR3 DNA (partial): TGTGCCTGGAGTGTAATTTTAGGGGGCAATCAGCCC. The full variable domain, with the rest looked up from reference TRBV30 and TRBJ1-5, is SQTIHQWPATLVQPVGSPLSLECTVEGTSNPNLYWYRQAAGRGLQLLFYSVGIGQISSEVPQNLSASRPQDRQFILSSKKLLLSDSGFYLCAWSVILGGNQPQHFGDGTRLSIL.

With respect to this clone: The read gets to within 3 residues of the CDR3 end, and the germline J gene fills in the rest. This rearrangement joins TRBV7-9 to TRBJ1-1; the D is unclear. Germline-derived CDR1 and CDR2 are SEHNR and FQNEAQ (reference sequence). V lost 3 bases and J lost 4, with 6 bases in between. The CDR3 extends over 12 amino acids. Incomplete CDR3 DNA: TGTGCCAGCAGCTTCGCTATCACTGAA. Protein product: CASSFAITE. The entire CDR3 is CASSFAITEAFF.

As for this clone: The read terminates 3 residues ahead of where the CDR3 ends, so the germline J gene completes it. The sample has other DNA sequences that encode this CDR3 too. The chain couples TRBV30 to TRBJ1-3; D may be TRBD1 (5 bases). This CDR3 has 13 residues. Germline V lookup: CDR1 GTSNPN, CDR2 SVGIG (reference sequence). The CDR3 reads CAWSLTAGRPIYF. Partial CDR3 DNA: TGTGCCTGGAGTTTAACCGCGGGGCGGCCC.

Comments on this clone: The read ends 3 residues early relative to the CDR3; the germline J gene fills the gap. The rearrangement uses TRBV18 and TRBJ2-7; D is possibly TRBD1 (7 bases). Trimming removed 3 bases at V and 5 bases at J, with 11 bases between. The CDR3 is 13 residues long. CDR1 is KGHSH and CDR2 is LQKENI in the germline V gene. Here the CDR3 reads CASSPRGENEQYF. The DNA read from the CDR3 is TGTGCCAGCTCACCCAGGGGGGAAAACGAG.

Note on this clone: The read falls 3 residues short of the CDR3 end, and the missing part is taken from the germline J gene. The chain has TRBV5-1 and TRBJ1-5; D not resolved. The CDR3 is made up of 15 amino acids. Per the germline V gene, CDR1 is SGHRS and CDR2 is YFSETQ. V shed 0 bases and J shed 5 bases, with 12 bases lying between them. The CDR3: CASSLGDSVDQPQHF. CDR3 DNA, as far as it was read: TGCGCCAGCAGCTTGGGCGACTCAGTAGATCAGCCC.

Comments on this clone: The read falls 3 residues short of the CDR3 end, and the missing part is taken from the germline J gene. The chain joins TRBV5-1 to TRBJ2-7, with D possibly being TRBD1 (5 bases). The length of the CDR3 is 13 residues. Germline CDR1 and CDR2: SGHRS and YFSETQ. V was shortened by 0 bases and J by 5 bases, with 9 bases between the two germline ends. CDR3 bases read: TGCGCCAGCAGCTTGGGTCAGGGCCACGAG. Amino acid sequence: CASSLGQGHE. In full, the CDR3 is CASSLGQGHEQYF. Using reference TRBV5-1 and TRBJ2-7 for the parts outside the CDR3, the full variable domain is KAGVTQTPRYLIKTRGQQVTLSCSPISGHRSVSWYQQTPGQGLQFLFEYFSETQRNKGNFPGRFSGRQFSNSRSEMNVSTLELGDSALYLCASSLGQGHEQYFGPGTRLTVT.

A word on this clone: The read gets to within 3 residues of the CDR3 end, and the germline J gene fills in the rest. The chain is built from TRBV4-1 and TRBJ2-7; D unresolved. The V end was cut by 2 bases, the J end by 2 bases, with 13 bases between. Germline V lookup: CDR1 MGHRA, CDR2 YSYEKL. This CDR3 has 15 amino acids. The DNA read from the CDR3 is TGCGCCAGCAGCCAAAGCTTGGCAGGAGCCTACGAG. This gives the protein CASSQSLAGAYE. The full CDR3 is CASSQSLAGAYEQYF.

As regards this clone: The CDR3 is cut off 3 residues early in the read; its end comes from the germline J gene. This sequence joins TRBV20-1 and TRBJ1-6, with D hard to call. This CDR3 has 13 amino acids. With 3 bases removed from V and 8 bases from J, the gap between germline ends came to 11 bases. From germline, CDR1 is DFQATT and CDR2 SNEGSKA (reference sequence). The sequenced part of the CDR3 DNA is TGCAGTGCTAGTTTGGCTCTGGATTCACCC. This encodes CSASLALDSP. The CDR3 reads in full as CSASLALDSPLHF.